The source of this TCR beta chain is a study of blood T cell repertoires in COVID-19. Per the original methods: Estimates of nucleated cell counts were drawn from the amplification of reference gene primers. Method: immunoSEQ multiplex PCR; TCRdb's copy keeps in-frame clones and lacks some. V, J and clone size were drawn from that table, and D and trimming were deduced from the DNA. The table lists 150,000 to 200,000 clones, 70% to 85% of them singletons. The V end was cut by 6 bases, the J end by 7 bases, with 13 bases between. The CDR3 runs 14 residues. Per the germline V gene, CDR1 is MNHEY and CDR2 is SMNVEV (reference sequence).

The sequenced material came from PBMCs or T cells enriched from blood (not recorded which). The chain combines TRBV27 with TRBJ1-6, with D tentatively TRBD1 (5 bases). The sequence derives from a woman aged 50 to 60 who had recovered from COVID-19. CDR3 nucleotide sequence: TGTGCCAGCAGCTACGACAGACCAAATTCACCCCTCCACTTT. Amino acids: CASSYDRPNSPLHF.